The T cell receptor beta chain described here comes from a study of blood T cells in healthy people across ages. Overall study findings and caveats: Versus aged donors, long-lived donors had higher diversity and more naive CD4+ cells. Naive T cell percentage and TCR beta diversity correlated strongly.

After removal of 3 bases from V and 5 bases from J, the junction contained 5 bases not matched to a gene. The CDR3 length is 15 residues. The germline CDR1 and CDR2 sequences are MNHEY and SMNVEV (reference sequence). Alongside a J-beta primer mix, a sample-barcoded 5' primer served in a second PCR lasting roughly 7 to 12 cycles. TCRdb independently ran MiXCR on the 5' RACE reads; one entry per CDR3 protein. Of about 1.8 million distinct CDR3 sequences listed, roughly 52% are singletons. The sample holds a few counts of this clonotype. Antigen: not known. Sequenced: blood. This sequence was found in a woman aged 35 to 49 in good health. The V call is TRBV27, the J call TRBJ1-5, with 9 nucleotides matching TRBD1. The CDR3 spells CASSFSQGADQPQHF. The CDR3, as DNA: TGTGCCAGCAGTTTCTCACAGGGGGCGGATCAGCCCCAGCATTTT.